The 10 T cell receptor beta chains listed next were all sequenced from one sample in a study of blood T cell repertoires in COVID-19. Generated by immunoSEQ multiplex PCR, the TCRdb table keeps only in-frame clones and is missing some. The sample holds some 240,000 clones, roughly 80% seen once. The specimen was PBMCs or T cells enriched from blood (not recorded which). The source is a man between 25 and 39 years old with acute COVID-19.

V is TRBV3-1 (or the pseudogene TRBV3-2) and J is TRBJ1-1; possibly TRBD1 for D (6 bases). This CDR3 has 14 residues. Germline V gives CDR1 LGHDT, CDR2 YNNKEL (reference sequence). Trimming removed 4 bases from V and 3 bases from J, with 12 bases in between. CDR3 sequence (DNA): TGTGCCAGCAGCCTGGGACATGGGGACACTGAAGCTTTCTTT. The encoded protein is CASSLGHGDTEAFF.

This clone was picked up a small number of times. The chain combines TRBV11-2 with TRBJ1-1; D is unclear. CDR1 is SGHAT and CDR2 is FQNNGV in the germline V gene. V dropped 5 bases and J dropped 1 base, with 11 bases sitting between them. The CDR3 covers 14 residues. CDR3 loop: CASSPWPPNTEAFF. As DNA, the CDR3 is TGTGCCAGCAGCCCGTGGCCACCGAACACTGAAGCTTTCTTT.

J is TRBJ2-5 and V is TRBV7-9, with 10 bases identical to TRBD2. Looked up from germline, CDR1 is SEHNR and CDR2 is FQNEAQ (reference sequence). CDR3 length equals 19 residues. The J segment lost 5 bases and the V segment lost 6 bases, leaving 21 bases of the junction unmatched. The CDR3 nucleotides are TGTGCCAGCAGAAGAGGGGCTAGCGGGAGACGGACCGGGTCGGAGACCCAGTACTTC. Translated: CASRRGASGRRTGSETQYF.

This clone was detected only a few times. V is TRBV11-2 and J is TRBJ2-7, with 11 bases fitting TRBD1. Germline CDR1 and CDR2: SGHAT and FQNNGV. V lost 4 bases, J lost 2 bases, and 1 base stayed unmatched. This CDR3 is 14 amino acids long. The CDR3 region has the DNA TGTGCCAGCAGCTGGGACAGGGGGGCCTACGAGCAGTACGTC. This codes for CASSWDRGAYEQYV.

The table lists this clone with a count of one. The genes are TRBV21-1 and TRBJ1-1. TRBV21-1 is annotated as a pseudogene. The CDR3 totals 13 residues. CDR3 region: CASRHSGNTEAFF. CDR3 DNA: TGTGCCAGCAGACACAGCGGGAACACTGAAGCTTTCTTT.

V and J are TRBV19 and TRBJ2-7, with 9 nucleotides matching TRBD2. The germline CDR1 and CDR2 sequences are LNHDA and SQIVND (reference sequence). The V gene end was trimmed by 4 bases and the J gene end by 3 bases; junction bases not matched to a gene: 10. This CDR3 comprises 16 residues. This CDR3 reads CASSSPGGRAVYEQYV. CDR3 in DNA: TGTGCCAGTAGTAGTCCCGGCGGGAGGGCCGTCTACGAGCAGTACGTC.

Only one count was recorded for this clone. An end of the junction differs from the germline gene, which may be a read error. The chain employs TRBV5-1 and TRBJ2-1, with a tentative D call TRBD2 (6 bases). The CDR3 runs 16 residues. Germline V gene data show CDR1 as SGHRS and CDR2 as YFSETQ. Here the CDR3 DNA reads TGTGCCAGCAGCCCCCCAGGAGGGGTGTTGCAAACTGAGCAGTTCTTC. Its protein is CASSPPGGVLQTEQFF.

Here the CDR3 DNA reads TGTGCCAGTAGTCCTCGGTGGTCCGGTGGCTACACCTTC. Its protein product is CASSPRWSGGYTF. The rearrangement joins TRBV19 to TRBJ1-2; no definite D call. Trimming left V 5 bases short and J 7 bases short, with 14 bases between. Germline CDR1 and CDR2: LNHDA and SQIVND (reference sequence). This CDR3 contains 13 residues.

The chain recombines TRBV7-8 with TRBJ2-5; no reliable D call. Trimming removed 1 base from V and 1 base from J, with 10 bases in between. Germline CDR1 reads SGHVS; CDR2 reads FQNEAQ. The CDR3 loop spans 15 amino acids. The CDR3 DNA follows: TGTGCCAGCAGCTTAGTCCCAGGCCCCCAAGAGACCCAGTACTTC. Amino acid sequence: CASSLVPGPQETQYF.

The chain has TRBV6-5 and TRBJ2-5; 7 bases are shared with TRBD1. The CDR3 spans 12 residues. The ends lost 10 bases at V and 4 bases at J; junction bases unmatched: 6. CDR1 and CDR2 (germline): MNHEY, SVGAGI. This CDR3 reads CATTTGSETQYF. CDR3 sequence (DNA): TGTGCCACCACGACAGGGTCAGAGACCCAGTACTTC.